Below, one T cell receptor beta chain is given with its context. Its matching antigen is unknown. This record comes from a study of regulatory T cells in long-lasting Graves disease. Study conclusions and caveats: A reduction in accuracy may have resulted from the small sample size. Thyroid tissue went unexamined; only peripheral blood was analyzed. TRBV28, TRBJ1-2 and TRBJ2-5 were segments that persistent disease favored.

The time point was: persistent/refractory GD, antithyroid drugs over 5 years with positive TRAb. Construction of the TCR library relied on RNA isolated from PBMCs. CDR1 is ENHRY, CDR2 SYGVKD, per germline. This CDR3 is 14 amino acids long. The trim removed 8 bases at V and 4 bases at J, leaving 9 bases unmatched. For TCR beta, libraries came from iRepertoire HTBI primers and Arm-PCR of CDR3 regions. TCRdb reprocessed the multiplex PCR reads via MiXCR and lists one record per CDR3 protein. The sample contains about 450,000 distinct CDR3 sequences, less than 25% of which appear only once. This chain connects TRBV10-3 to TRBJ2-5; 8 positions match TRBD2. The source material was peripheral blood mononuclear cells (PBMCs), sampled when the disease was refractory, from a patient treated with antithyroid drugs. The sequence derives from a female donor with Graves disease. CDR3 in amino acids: CAIRGGPAGETQYF. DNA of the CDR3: TGTGCCATCCGGGGGGGACCGGCCGGAGAGACCCAGTACTTC.